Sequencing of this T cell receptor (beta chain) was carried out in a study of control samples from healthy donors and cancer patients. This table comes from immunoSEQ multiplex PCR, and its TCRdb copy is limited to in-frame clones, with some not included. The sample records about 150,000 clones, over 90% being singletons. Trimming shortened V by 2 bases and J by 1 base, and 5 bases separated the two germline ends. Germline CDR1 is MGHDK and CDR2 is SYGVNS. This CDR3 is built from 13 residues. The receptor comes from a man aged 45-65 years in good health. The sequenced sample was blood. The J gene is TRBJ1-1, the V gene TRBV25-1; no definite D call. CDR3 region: CASSEGENTEAFF. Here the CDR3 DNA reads TGTGCCAGCAGTGAAGGGGAGAACACTGAAGCTTTCTTT.